This is a list of T cell receptor beta chains from one sample in a study of T cells in Graves' hyperthyroidism and ophthalmopathy. MiXCR, applied by TCRdb to the multiplex PCR reads, yields one record per CDR3 protein. The table shows hundreds of thousands of distinct CDR3 sequences, with about 14% occurring only once. The sequenced sample was blood. The origin of the receptors is a woman aged 45-60 years with Graves' ophthalmopathy. Both conserved end residues are part of each CDR3. D genes are given only for firm matches. Only part of the rows carry a size: once, few, many, or a class if the clone is expanded.

v_gene	abundance	d_gene	len	j_gene	CDR3nt	CDR3aa
TRBV29-1	NA	NA	12	TRBJ1-1	TGCAACGCTGGGGGAGGAGATACTGAAGCTTTCTTT	CNAGGGDTEAFF
TRBV6-5	many	TRBD1	16	TRBJ2-7	TGTGCCAGCAGTTACTTCGCCGGGACAGGGGCTTACGAGCAGTACTTC	CASSYFAGTGAYEQYF
TRBV7-9	many	TRBD1	15	TRBJ2-1	TGTGCCAGCAGCTTAGGGGGACAGCCTTACAATGAGCAGTTCTTC	CASSLGGQPYNEQFF
TRBV7-9	many	TRBD2	17	TRBJ2-7	TGTGCCAGCAGCTTAGTCGGAGGACTAGCGGGCGCCTACGAGCAGTACTTC	CASSLVGGLAGAYEQYF
TRBV12-3/TRBV12-4	few	NA	14	TRBJ2-1	TGTGCCAGCAGTTCAGAGGTCCTCTACAATGAGCAGTTCTTC	CASSSEVLYNEQFF
TRBV18	NA	NA	15	TRBJ2-7	TGTGCCAGCTCACCCACCTCACAGGGCTCGTACGAGCAGTACTTC	CASSPTSQGSYEQYF
TRBV30	many	NA	13	TRBJ2-1	TGTGCCGGTCAAGCGGGCAATTACAATGAGCAGTTCTTC	CAGQAGNYNEQFF
TRBV28	many	TRBD2	16	TRBJ2-3	TGTGCCAGCATCACCCCTTTGGCGGGAGACACAGATACGCAGTATTTT	CASITPLAGDTDTQYF
TRBV24-1	NA	TRBD2	19	TRBJ2-6	TGTGCCACCAGTGATCCCGGGACTAGCCTCAGAACTGGGGCCAACGTCCTGACTTTC	CATSDPGTSLRTGANVLTF
TRBV15	NA	TRBD1	15	TRBJ1-3	TGTGCCACCACCGATACAGGGGGTCTGGGAAACACCATATATTTT	CATTDTGGLGNTIYF
TRBV27	NA	NA	14	TRBJ2-1	TGTGCCACCTCGTTTTGGTCCACCGCCGAGGAGCAGTTCTTC	CATSFWSTAEEQFF
TRBV24-1	many	NA	14	TRBJ2-5	TGTGCCACCAGTGATTATGACCTCCAAGAGACCCAGTACTTC	CATSDYDLQETQYF
TRBV19	NA	TRBD2	15	TRBJ2-7	TGTGCCAGTAGAAGCGGACTAGCGGGAACCTACGAGCAGTACTTC	CASRSGLAGTYEQYF
TRBV9	few	NA	13	TRBJ1-2	TGTGCCAGCAGCGTAGTCACAGGGAGAGGCTACACCTTC	CASSVVTGRGYTF
TRBV4-2	few	TRBD1	17	TRBJ2-2	TGTGCCAGCAGCCCCAGGACAGGGGGCGAAAACACCGGGGAGCTGTTTTTT	CASSPRTGGENTGELFF
TRBV7-2	many	NA	13	TRBJ2-7	TGTGCCAGCAGCGCGGGTATAACCTACGAGCAGTACTTC	CASSAGITYEQYF
TRBV29-1	few	TRBD1	13	TRBJ1-1	TGCAGCGTTTCGGGACAGGGGAACACTGAAGCTTTCTTT	CSVSGQGNTEAFF
TRBV18	many	TRBD1	15	TRBJ1-5	TGTGCCAGCTCACACACGGGACAGGTTTTGTCGCCCCAGCATTTT	CASSHTGQVLSPQHF
TRBV6-5	NA	NA	16	TRBJ2-1	TGTGCCAGCAGTTACGTACAACGCCCCGATACATACGAGCAGTTCTTC	CASSYVQRPDTYEQFF
TRBV18	many	NA	15	TRBJ1-1	TGTGCCAGCTCACCAGGACAGAGATTGAACACTGAAGCTTTCTTT	CASSPGQRLNTEAFF
TRBV24-1	few	NA	12	TRBJ2-1	TGTGCCACCATTCTACAGGGTACGGGGCAGTTCTTC	CATILQGTGQFF
TRBV4-1	NA	NA	15	TRBJ1-1	TGCGCCAGCAGCCAAGTGATGGGGTGGGCCACTGAAGCTTTCTTT	CASSQVMGWATEAFF
TRBV28	many	TRBD2	17	TRBJ2-3	TGTGCCAGCAGTCCCCGGCACCGGGACTACTTCACAGATACGCAGTATTTT	CASSPRHRDYFTDTQYF
TRBV6-2/TRBV6-3	NA	TRBD2	14	TRBJ2-3	TGTGCCAGCAGAACAAGCGGGAAGGAGGATACGCAGTATTTT	CASRTSGKEDTQYF
TRBV19	NA	NA	15	TRBJ1-5	TGTGCCAGTAGTATGATTTCAGGGTACAATCAGCCCCAGCATTTT	CASSMISGYNQPQHF
TRBV9	NA	NA	13	TRBJ2-2	TGTGCCAGCAGCGTAGCGTACACCGGGGAGCTGTTTTTT	CASSVAYTGELFF
TRBV28	many	TRBD1	13	TRBJ2-7	TGTGCCAGCAGTCTGGGACAGTATTACGAGCAGTACTTC	CASSLGQYYEQYF
TRBV27	many	NA	13	TRBJ2-7	TGTGCCAGCAGGGGTGTGGGCGCGTACGAGCAGTACTTC	CASRGVGAYEQYF
TRBV12-3/TRBV12-4	many	TRBD2	17	TRBJ2-1	TGTGCCAGCAGTTCAGCCAGACTAGCGGAACTCTACAATGAGCAGTTCTTC	CASSSARLAELYNEQFF
TRBV7-9	many	NA	18	TRBJ2-3	TGTGCCAGCAGCTATCCCGATGGGACACCCTTCAGCACAGATACGCAGTATTTT	CASSYPDGTPFSTDTQYF
TRBV9	many	NA	15	TRBJ2-5	TGTGCCAGCAGCGTAGATGAGGGACAAGAGGAGACCCAGTACTTC	CASSVDEGQEETQYF
TRBV6-1	NA	NA	11	TRBJ2-7	TGTGCCAGCAGGCGAGTTTACGAGCAGTACTTC	CASRRVYEQYF
TRBV20-1	many	TRBD2	15	TRBJ2-7	TGCAGTGCTAGGCCTAAGGGACTAGCGGGGAACGAGCAGTACTTC	CSARPKGLAGNEQYF
TRBV12-3/TRBV12-4	NA	NA	14	TRBJ1-4	TGTGCCAGCAGTTTAAGCCGGTCCAGACCAAAACTGTTTTTT	CASSLSRSRPKLFF